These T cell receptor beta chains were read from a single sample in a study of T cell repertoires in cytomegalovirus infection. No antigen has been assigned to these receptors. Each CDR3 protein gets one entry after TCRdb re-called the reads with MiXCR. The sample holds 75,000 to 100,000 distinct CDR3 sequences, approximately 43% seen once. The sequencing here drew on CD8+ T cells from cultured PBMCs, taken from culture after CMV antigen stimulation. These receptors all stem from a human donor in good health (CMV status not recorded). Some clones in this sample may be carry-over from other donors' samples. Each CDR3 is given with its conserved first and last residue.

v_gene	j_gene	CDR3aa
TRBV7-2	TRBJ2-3	CASRDRAYTDTQYF
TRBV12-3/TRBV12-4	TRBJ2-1	CASSLFGEFYNEQFF
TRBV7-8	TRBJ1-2	CASSLGSGARVDGYTF
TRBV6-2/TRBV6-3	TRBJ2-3	CASSYLRGGPDTQYF
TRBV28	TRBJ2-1	CASSPTSDYNEQFF
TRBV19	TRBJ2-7	CASSIAGTAYEEQYF
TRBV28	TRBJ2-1	CASSPTGASSGRYNEQFF
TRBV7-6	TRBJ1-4	CATPGQGSEKLFF
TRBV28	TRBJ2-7	CASKGQGANEQYF
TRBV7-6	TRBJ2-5	CASSSGAGKTQYF
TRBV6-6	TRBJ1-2	CASSEGEQVGYTF
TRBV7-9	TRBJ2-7	CASSPAGTAYEQYF
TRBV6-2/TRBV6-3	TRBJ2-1	CASSYQGQGIDEQFF
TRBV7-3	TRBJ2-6	CASSFQTSGANVLTF
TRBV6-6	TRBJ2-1	CASRVNEQFF
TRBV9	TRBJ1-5	CASSVDGDNQPQHF
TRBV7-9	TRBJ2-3	CASSSPVDTQYF
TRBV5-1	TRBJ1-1	CASSLGRQNTEAFF
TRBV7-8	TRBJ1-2	CASSDHTTGNANYGYTF
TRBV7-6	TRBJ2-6	CASSLPSPSGANVLTF
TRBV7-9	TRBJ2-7	CASSSDRFNEQYF
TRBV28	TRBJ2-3	CASSYPLHTFTDTQYF
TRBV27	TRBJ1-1	CASRDGGEAFF
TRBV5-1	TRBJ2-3	CASSLETSTDTQYF
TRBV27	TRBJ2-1	CASTSGLAEGNEQFF
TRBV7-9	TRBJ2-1	CASSLADTGTSDRFF
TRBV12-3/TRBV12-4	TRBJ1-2	CASSFRPNYGYTF
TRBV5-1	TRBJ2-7	CASSSDYAGGPVEQYF
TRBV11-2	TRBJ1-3	CASSLEGGRDRGNTIYF
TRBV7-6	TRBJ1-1	CASSTPGTEDTEAFF
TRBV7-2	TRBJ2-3	CASSETSGGAHTQYF
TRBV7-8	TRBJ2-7	CASSSHRDEQYF
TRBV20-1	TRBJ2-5	CSAREMTSGGTQYF
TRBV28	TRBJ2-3	CASSSPGEGQPTDTQYF
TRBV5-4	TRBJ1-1	CASSRTLGWKAFF
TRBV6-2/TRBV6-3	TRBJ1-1	CASSPEPNTEAFF
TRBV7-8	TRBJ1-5	CASSLASGAGGNQPQHF
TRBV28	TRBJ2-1	CASTLREMGLAGSLRNEQFF
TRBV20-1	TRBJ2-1	CSASSGTGEQFF
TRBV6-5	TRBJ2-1	CASRNTRRSYNEQFF
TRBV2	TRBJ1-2	CASNAGQAKDGYTF
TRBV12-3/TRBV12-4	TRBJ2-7	CASSLQGHEQYF
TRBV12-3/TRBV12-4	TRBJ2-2	CASSFRRDNTGELFF
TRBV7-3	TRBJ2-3	CASSKTSGATDTQYF
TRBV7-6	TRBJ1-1	CASSLGSARTEAFF
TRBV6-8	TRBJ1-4	CASSTGYGGTNEKLFF
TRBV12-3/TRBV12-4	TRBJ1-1	CASSLRTGWATEAFF